These 21 T cell receptor beta chains were sequenced from one sample in a study of OX40 agonist ivuxolimab in advanced cancers. Clones were read by immunoSEQ multiplex PCR, and TCRdb kept only the in-frame ones, dropping some. The sample gives 50,000 to 65,000 clones, over 70% of which show up once; roughly an eighth is in the top ten. The starting material was CD4+ or CD8+ T cells sorted from blood, obtained in a trial of the OX40 agonist ivuxolimab. Receptor source: an adult with an advanced solid tumor such as melanoma, head and neck, liver or kidney cancer.

The rearrangement links TRBV6-6 to TRBJ2-7, with a possible D match to TRBD2 (6 bases). Looked up from germline, CDR1 is MNHNY and CDR2 is SVGAGI (reference sequence). The CDR3 consists of 14 residues. The ends were cut back, 2 bases at V and 9 bases at J, with 17 bases in the middle. The CDR3 region is CASSYIGREGGQYV. The CDR3 DNA sequence: TGTGCCAGCAGTTACATAGGGCGGGAAGGTGGGCAGTACGTC.

The chain couples TRBV19 to TRBJ2-3; TRBD2 aligns across 8 bases. The junction had 6 bases not matched to a gene; V was cut back by 2 bases and J by 2 bases. CDR3 length: 16 residues. Per the germline V gene, CDR1 is LNHDA and CDR2 is SQIVND (reference sequence). The CDR3 region is CASSIFGSGDTDTQYF. In nucleotides, the CDR3 is TGTGCCAGTAGTATATTTGGTAGCGGGGACACAGATACGCAGTATTTT.

In its sample, this clone was seen once. V is TRBV30 and J is TRBJ1-5, with D possibly TRBD1 on 5 matching bases. Looked up from germline, CDR1 is GTSNPN and CDR2 is SVGIG (reference sequence). The CDR3 is 14 amino acids. Trimming pared 3 bases from V and 3 bases from J, leaving 12 bases between. CDR3 DNA: TGTGCCTGGAGAGGTAGGGGATACAATCAGCCCCAGCATTTT. This codes for CAWRGRGYNQPQHF.

The chain links TRBV6-1 to TRBJ2-7, with TRBD2 as a possible D gene (6 bases). Trimming cost V 5 bases and J 1 base, with 12 bases left between them. The CDR3 has 14 amino acids. CDR1 is MNHNS and CDR2 is SASEGT in the germline V gene. CDR3 in DNA: TGTGCCAGCAGTCGGCTAGCGAAATCCTACGAGCAGTACTTC. Translating gives CASSRLAKSYEQYF.

In its sample, this clone was seen once. The V and J genes are TRBV5-6 and TRBJ2-5; D is possibly TRBD2 (5 bases). CDR1 is SGHDT, CDR2 YYEEEE, per germline. The V end was cut by 0 bases, the J end by 5 bases, with 14 bases between. The CDR3 has 15 residues. The CDR3 spells CASSLEGAVPETQYF. The CDR3 DNA reads as TGTGCCAGCAGCTTGGAAGGAGCGGTTCCGGAGACCCAGTACTTC.

The chain uses TRBV7-2 and TRBJ2-7; TRBD2 is a possible D gene (6 bases). The CDR3 extends over 13 amino acids. The germline CDR1 and CDR2 sequences are SGHTA and FQGNSA. Trimming shortened V by 4 bases and J by 5 bases, and 12 bases separated the two germline ends. The CDR3 here is CASSSWGVDEQYV. Written as DNA, the CDR3 is TGTGCCAGCAGCTCTTGGGGGGTTGACGAGCAGTACGTC.

The gene calls are TRBV4-1 and TRBJ2-2; D is unclear. This CDR3 has 15 residues. The germline V and J ends were trimmed by 4 bases and 6 bases, with 15 bases remaining between them. Looked up from germline, CDR1 is MGHRA and CDR2 is YSYEKL. The CDR3 sequence: CASSPSETRPGELFF. CDR3 DNA: TGCGCCAGCAGCCCATCCGAGACGAGACCCGGGGAGCTGTTTTTT.

The chain couples TRBV2 to TRBJ2-2; 8 bases align to TRBD1. Trimming removed 2 bases from V and 3 bases from J; junction bases left unmatched: 2. CDR3 size: 15 residues. The germline CDR1 and CDR2 sequences are SNHLY and FYNNEI. The DNA for the CDR3 is TGTGCCAGCAGTGAACAGGGGGCGCACACCGGGGAGCTGTTTTTT. It specifies CASSEQGAHTGELFF.

The chain combines TRBV2 with TRBJ2-7; the D call may be TRBD1 or TRBD2 (5 bases each). Trimming removed 7 bases at V and 4 bases at J, with 23 bases between. There are 16 residues in the CDR3. CDR1 SNHLY and CDR2 FYNNEI come from the germline V gene. Here the CDR3 reads CASTGSPRWGLYEQYV. DNA of the CDR3: TGTGCCAGCACTGGCTCCCCGAGGTGGGGGTTATACGAGCAGTACGTC.

The CDR3: CASSIEEGYGYTF. CDR3 DNA: TGTGCCAGTAGTATAGAGGAGGGGTATGGCTACACCTTC. J is TRBJ1-2 and V is TRBV19, with D perhaps TRBD1 (5 bases). Germline V gives CDR1 LNHDA, CDR2 SQIVND (reference sequence). Trimming took 0 bases from V and 5 from J, leaving 7 bases between them. The CDR3 totals 13 residues.

The chain couples TRBV2 to TRBJ1-4; D is possibly TRBD1 (5 bases). Trimming left V 3 bases short and J 6 bases short, with 11 bases between. CDR1 and CDR2 (germline): SNHLY, FYNNEI. This CDR3 spans 14 amino acids. The CDR3 loop reads CASSDTDKYEKLFF. In nucleotides, the CDR3 is TGTGCCAGCAGTGATACGGACAAATATGAAAAACTGTTTTTT.

V gene TRBV19 combines with J gene TRBJ2-3; D is perhaps TRBD2 (6 bases). The CDR3 totals 15 residues. V lost 2 bases and J lost 2, with 11 bases in between. Germline CDR1 and CDR2: LNHDA and SQIVND (reference sequence). CDR3 bases: TGTGCCAGTAGTATAAGTCTAGCGACCACAGATACGCAGTATTTT. This sequence encodes CASSISLATTDTQYF.

The chain carries TRBV29-1 and TRBJ1-1; D is perhaps TRBD1 (5 bases). This CDR3 contains 13 residues. Germline CDR1 is SQVTM and CDR2 is ANQGSEA. V was cut by 7 bases and J by 1 base, with 13 bases left in between. CDR3 loop: CSAARQSNTEAFF. CDR3 bases: TGCAGCGCCGCAAGACAGTCGAACACTGAAGCTTTCTTT.

The V gene is TRBV4-3, the J gene TRBJ2-3; D gene ambiguous. Germline V gives CDR1 LGHNA, CDR2 YSLEER. This CDR3 spans 15 amino acids. V lost 0 bases and J lost 5, with 12 bases in between. CDR3 sequence: CASSQDFGGEDTQYF. The CDR3, as DNA: TGCGCCAGCAGCCAAGATTTCGGCGGAGAAGATACGCAGTATTTT.

This clone came up once. The chain has TRBV7-2 and TRBJ2-3; 9 positions match TRBD2. Germline V gene lookup returns CDR1 SGHTA and CDR2 FQGNSA. J was trimmed by 5 bases and V by 6 bases; bases with no gene match: 6. This CDR3 region has 14 residues. As DNA, the CDR3 is TGTGCCAGCAGGCCGGCGGGAGGGGGAGATACGCAGTATTTT. This codes for CASRPAGGGDTQYF.

The rearrangement links TRBV18 to TRBJ2-1; unclear D gene. Germline CDR1 reads KGHSH; CDR2 reads LQKENI. This CDR3 has 12 amino acids. V gave up 3 bases and J gave up 10 bases, with 10 bases separating them. CDR3 coding DNA: TGTGCCAGCTCACCGGCCTTGGCGGAGCAGTTCTTC. Its translation is CASSPALAEQFF.

This sequence joins TRBV6-5 and TRBJ2-5; D unresolved. V was trimmed by 7 bases and J by 0 bases, leaving 15 bases between them. This CDR3 spans 15 amino acids. Germline lookup yields CDR1 MNHEY and CDR2 SVGAGI. The CDR3 DNA reads TGTGCCAGCAACCGCTACCTCTTCGACCAAGAGACCCAGTACTTC. This codes for CASNRYLFDQETQYF.

This chain uses TRBV7-9 with TRBJ1-5; no definite D call. V dropped 6 bases and J dropped 2 bases, with 5 bases sitting between them. Germline CDR1 SEHNR, CDR2 FQNEAQ (reference sequence). CDR3 length: 12 amino acids. The CDR3 here is CASSLGNQPQHF. CDR3 DNA sequence: TGTGCCAGCAGTCTAGGCAATCAGCCCCAGCATTTT.

This rearrangement joins TRBV4-2 to TRBJ1-2; TRBD1 matches at 8 bases. The CDR3 consists of 15 residues. Losses at the gene ends were 0 bases for V and 8 bases for J; bases not matched to a gene: 8. Germline CDR1 and CDR2: LGHNA and YNFKEQ. The CDR3 bases are TGTGCCAGCAGCCAAGATAGCGGACAGGGACGCGGCTACACCTTC. It translates to CASSQDSGQGRGYTF.

The V and J genes are TRBV28 and TRBJ2-1, with a possible D match to TRBD1 (5 bases). Trimming left V 5 bases short and J 10 bases short, with 9 bases between. Germline V CDR1 and CDR2: MDHEN, SYDVKM. The CDR3 is made up of 11 amino acids. The CDR3 loop is CASSQPGEQFF. The CDR3 nucleotides read TGTGCCAGCAGTCAGCCAGGGGAGCAGTTCTTC.

The gene calls are TRBV7-2 and TRBJ2-1, with D possibly TRBD2 on 7 matching bases. The CDR3 totals 15 residues. Germline V gives CDR1 SGHTA, CDR2 FQGNSA. V was trimmed by 7 bases and J by 7 bases, leaving 20 bases between them. Here the CDR3 DNA reads TGTGCCAGCACCCCATGGGGGGGCCTCGGGAATGAGCAGTTCTTC. Its translation is CASTPWGGLGNEQFF.